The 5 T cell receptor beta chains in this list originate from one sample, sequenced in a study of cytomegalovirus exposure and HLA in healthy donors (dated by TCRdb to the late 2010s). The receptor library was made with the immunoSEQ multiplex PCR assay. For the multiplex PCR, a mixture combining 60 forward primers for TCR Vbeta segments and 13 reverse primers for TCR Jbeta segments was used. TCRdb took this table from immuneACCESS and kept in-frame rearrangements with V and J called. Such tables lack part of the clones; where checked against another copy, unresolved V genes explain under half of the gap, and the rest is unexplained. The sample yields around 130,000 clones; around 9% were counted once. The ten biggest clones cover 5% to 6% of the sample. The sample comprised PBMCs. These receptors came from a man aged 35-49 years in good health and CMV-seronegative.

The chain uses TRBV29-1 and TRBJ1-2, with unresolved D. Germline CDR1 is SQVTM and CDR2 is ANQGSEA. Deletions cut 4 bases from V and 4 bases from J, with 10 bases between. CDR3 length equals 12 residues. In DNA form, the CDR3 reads TGCAGCGTTGCCGCACTGAGCTATGGCTACACCTTC. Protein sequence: CSVAALSYGYTF.

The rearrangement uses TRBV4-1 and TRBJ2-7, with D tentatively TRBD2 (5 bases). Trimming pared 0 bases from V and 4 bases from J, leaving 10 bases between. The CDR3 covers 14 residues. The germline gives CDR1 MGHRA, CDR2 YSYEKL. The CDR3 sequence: CASSQDEGGYEQYF. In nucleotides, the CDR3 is TGCGCCAGCAGCCAAGATGAGGGCGGGTACGAGCAGTACTTC.

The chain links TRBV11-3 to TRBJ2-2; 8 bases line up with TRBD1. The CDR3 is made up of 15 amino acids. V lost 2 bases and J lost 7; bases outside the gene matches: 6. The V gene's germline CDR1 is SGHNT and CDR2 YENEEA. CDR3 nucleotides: TGTGCCAGCAGCTTACCAGGGGGCAAGGACGGGGAGCTGTTTTTT. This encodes CASSLPGGKDGELFF.

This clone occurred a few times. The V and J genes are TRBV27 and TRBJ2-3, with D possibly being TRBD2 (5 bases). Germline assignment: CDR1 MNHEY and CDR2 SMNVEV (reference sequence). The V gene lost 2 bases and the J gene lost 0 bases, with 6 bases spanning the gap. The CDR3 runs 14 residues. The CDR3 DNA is TGTGCCAGCAGTTTACCGGGGAGCACAGATACGCAGTATTTT. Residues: CASSLPGSTDTQYF.

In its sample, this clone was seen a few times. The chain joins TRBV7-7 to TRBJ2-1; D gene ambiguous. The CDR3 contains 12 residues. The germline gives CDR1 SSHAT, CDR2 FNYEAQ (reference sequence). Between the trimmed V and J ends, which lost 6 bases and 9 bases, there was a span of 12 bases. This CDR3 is CASRSLSGEQFF. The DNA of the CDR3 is TGTGCCAGCAGAAGCTTGAGTGGTGAGCAGTTCTTC.